This T cell receptor (beta chain) is drawn from a study of graft-versus-host responses after intestinal transplantation. Study results and limitations: Present in recipient marrow, GvH clones included some that appeared first in ileum or blood.

In its sample, this clone was seen once. The antigen remains unidentified. This CDR3 spans 16 amino acids. Germline-derived CDR1 and CDR2 are KGHSH and LQKENI. V was clipped by 3 bases and J by 6 bases; unmatched bases: 11. The method was immunoSEQ multiplex PCR; TCRdb's version includes in-frame clones alone and lacks a portion of them. Among about 97,000 clones listed, 80% to 95% were seen once. This clonotype was obtained from a human patient who received an intestinal transplant, so some T cells may come from the graft donor. This specimen was PBMCs, taken just under 460 days after intestinal transplant. V is TRBV18 and J is TRBJ2-7, with 10 bases lining up with TRBD1. The CDR3 nucleotides read TGTGCCAGCTCACCGGCGATAGGGACAGGGGCTCGCGAGCAGTACTTC. Amino acids: CASSPAIGTGAREQYF.